A selection of T cell receptor beta chains follows, all from one sample in a study of blood T cell repertoires in COVID-19. Data came from immunoSEQ multiplex PCR; TCRdb stores just in-frame clones and leaves some out. The data show under 250,000 clones, 92% seen once. Sequenced material: peripheral blood. The receptors here all came from a man aged 55 to 70 with COVID-19, enrolled during active disease. The CDR3 runs from the conserved cysteine through the conserved F or W. The D gene is left open where the match is weak. Expanded clones get a size class; other rows say once, few or many, or leave the size out.

abundance	v_gene	j_gene	d_gene	CDR3nt	CDR3aa
.	TRBV27	TRBJ2-5	.	TGTGCCAGCAGTTGGCAGGGTGGAGAGACCCAGTACTTC	CASSWQGGETQYF
once	TRBV30	TRBJ1-2	TRBD1	TGTGCCTGGACCGACAGGGGGCGCGGCTATGGCTACACCTTC	CAWTDRGRGYGYTF
.	TRBV6-5	TRBJ1-5	.	TGTGCCAGCGCCCGGACTGCGCATCAGCCCCAGCATTTT	CASARTAHQPQHF
.	TRBV18	TRBJ1-1	.	TGTGCCAGCTCACCACGCAGGGGAAACACTGAAGCTTTCTTT	CASSPRRGNTEAFF
.	TRBV11-3	TRBJ1-5	.	TGTGCCAGCAGCTTAGATTGGTCCCAGGGTAGCAATCAGCCCCAGCATTTT	CASSLDWSQGSNQPQHF
.	TRBV15	TRBJ1-5	.	TGTGCCACCAGCAGAGCTTGGGGGGGGAGAAGTAGCAATCAGCCCCAGCATTTT	CATSRAWGGRSSNQPQHF
once	TRBV18	TRBJ2-1	.	TGTGCCAGCTCACCCCCCAGCCCGGACAGACCCTACAATGAGCAGTTCTTC	CASSPPSPDRPYNEQFF
.	TRBV30	TRBJ2-1	TRBD2	TGTGCCTGGGGCGGACTAGCGGGCGCTAGCTCCTACAATGAGCAGTTCTTC	CAWGGLAGASSYNEQFF
.	TRBV2	TRBJ2-5	.	TGTGCCAGCAGTGAAATCTTCCAGTACTTC	CASSEIFQYF
.	TRBV5-1	TRBJ2-3	.	TGCGCCAGCAGCCCTCCCGCAGGTAGCACAGATACGCAGTATTTT	CASSPPAGSTDTQYF
once	TRBV4-3	TRBJ2-1	TRBD2	TGCGCCAGCAGCCAAGATTTCGTGAGCGGGAGAAGATACAATGAGCAGTTCTTC	CASSQDFVSGRRYNEQFF
.	TRBV11-2	TRBJ2-1	.	TGTGCCAGCAGCCGGGATGTTGGGCCCCAGTTCTTC	CASSRDVGPQFF
.	TRBV4-2	TRBJ1-2	TRBD1	TGTGCCAGCAGCGTGCGGACAGGTTCTAACTATGGCTACACCTTC	CASSVRTGSNYGYTF
.	TRBV12-5	TRBJ1-2	.	TGTGCTAGTGGTTTGGAGACACCCAACTATGGCTACACCTTC	CASGLETPNYGYTF
.	TRBV18	TRBJ2-2	TRBD1	TGTGCCAGCTCCTTCTTCGCAGGGGGGAACACCGGGGAGCTGTTTTTT	CASSFFAGGNTGELFF
.	TRBV28	TRBJ1-1	TRBD1	TGTGCCAGCAGGCCATCGACAGGGGGCGCGAACACTGAAGCTTTCTTT	CASRPSTGGANTEAFF
.	TRBV14	TRBJ1-2	.	TGTGCCAGCAGCCAAGCCTCTGGACAGTTTAACTATGGCTACACCTTC	CASSQASGQFNYGYTF
few	TRBV7-9	TRBJ1-5	.	TGTGCCAGCAGCCCGGCCTCGGGAGATAGCAATCAGCCCCAGCATTTT	CASSPASGDSNQPQHF
.	TRBV6-5	TRBJ2-7	.	TGTGCCAGCACACCCGGGGGTAACGAGCAGTACTTC	CASTPGGNEQYF
.	TRBV6-6	TRBJ1-1	.	TGTGCCAGCAGTCCCCCGGGAGGGAGCACTGAAGCTTTCTTT	CASSPPGGSTEAFF
.	TRBV3-1/TRBV3-2	TRBJ2-1	TRBD1	TGTGCCAGCAGGGCCGGGACAGGGAGCTCCTACAATGAGCAGTTCTTC	CASRAGTGSSYNEQFF
.	TRBV28	TRBJ1-5	TRBD1	TGTGCCAGCAGTGTCGGGGGACAGCTGATTACGGGGAGCAATCAGCCCCAGCATTTT	CASSVGGQLITGSNQPQHF
.	TRBV6-6	TRBJ1-4	TRBD1	TGTGCCACCCGGGACAGAAGAAACCAAAAACTGTTTTTT	CATRDRRNQKLFF
.	TRBV6-2/TRBV6-3	TRBJ2-2	.	TGTGCCAGCAGTTACTCGAATCTAGCTTTGAACACCGGGGAGCTGTTTTTT	CASSYSNLALNTGELFF
.	TRBV2	TRBJ1-2	.	TGTGCCAGCAGCCTAGGCCGTGAGAAGTATGGCTACACCTTC	CASSLGREKYGYTF
.	TRBV5-4	TRBJ1-3	.	TGTGCCAGCAGCTTGGGGCAGAAAGGAAACACCATATATTTT	CASSLGQKGNTIYF
.	TRBV10-3	TRBJ1-1	TRBD1	TGTGCCATCAGCGGGACAGGGGACACTGAAGCTTTCTTT	CAISGTGDTEAFF
.	TRBV18	TRBJ2-3	TRBD2	TGTGCCAGCTCACCACTTGAGGGACTAGCGGGACGACCGGGGAGCACAGATACGCAGTATTTT	CASSPLEGLAGRPGSTDTQYF
.	TRBV30	TRBJ2-7	TRBD1	TGTGCCTGGGCCACGGGACAGGGGTTCTACGAGCAGTACTTC	CAWATGQGFYEQYF
.	TRBV3-1/TRBV3-2	TRBJ2-5	TRBD2	TGTGCCAGCAGCCAGGGTAGCGGGGACCAAGAGACCCAGTACTTC	CASSQGSGDQETQYF
.	TRBV18	TRBJ2-2	TRBD1	TGTGCCAGCTCACCACTTGGGACAGGGTCCACCGGGGAGCTGTTTTTT	CASSPLGTGSTGELFF
.	TRBV28	TRBJ2-2	TRBD2	TGTGCCAGCGGTCGTAGCGGGAGGTCGAACACCGGGGAGCTGTTTTTT	CASGRSGRSNTGELFF
.	TRBV19	TRBJ1-1	TRBD1	TGTGCCAGTATCCCCGAGGGACAGGGCGTCGATGAAGCTTTCTTT	CASIPEGQGVDEAFF
.	TRBV10-1	TRBJ2-1	TRBD1	TGCGCCAGCAGCCACACAGGGGTCCCCTACAATGAGCAGTTCTTC	CASSHTGVPYNEQFF
.	TRBV11-2	TRBJ2-1	.	TGTGCCAGCAGCTTAAGGTCGGGGTGGGTCAATGAGCAGTTCTTC	CASSLRSGWVNEQFF
.	TRBV5-1	TRBJ2-3	.	TGCGCCAGCAGCCCCTCAGGTGGGGGACTCACAGATACGCAGTATTTT	CASSPSGGGLTDTQYF
.	TRBV6-1	TRBJ1-6	TRBD1	TGTGCCAGCAGTGACCGGGACAGCTATAATTCACCCCTCCACTTT	CASSDRDSYNSPLHF
.	TRBV28	TRBJ1-3	.	TGTGCCAGCAGTCCCCTACAGGGAGTCTCTGGAAACACCATATATTTT	CASSPLQGVSGNTIYF
.	TRBV29-1	TRBJ1-1	.	TGCAGCGTCGGACATCTGAACACTGAAGCTTTCTTT	CSVGHLNTEAFF
once	TRBV6-5	TRBJ1-6	TRBD1	TGTGCCAGCAGTTACTCGAAGGACAGGGGAACACCCCTCCACTTT	CASSYSKDRGTPLHF
.	TRBV5-8	TRBJ2-6	.	TGTGCCAGCAGGAGTTACTCTGGGGCCAACGTCCTGACTTTC	CASRSYSGANVLTF
.	TRBV14	TRBJ2-7	.	TGTGCCAGCAGCCCGTTAACGTCTTCAGCGCCATACGAGCAGTACTTC	CASSPLTSSAPYEQYF
.	TRBV18	TRBJ2-4	TRBD2	TGTGCCAGCTCCCTATCAAGCGGGGGGGCCGGGTACATTCAGTACTTC	CASSLSSGGAGYIQYF
.	TRBV12-5	TRBJ1-2	.	TGTGCTAGTGCCGTTGCCGAGGGAATGGGTGGCTACACCTTC	CASAVAEGMGGYTF
.	TRBV12-3/TRBV12-4	TRBJ1-1	.	TGTGCCAGCAGTATCAACAGGAACGAAGCTTTCTTT	CASSINRNEAFF
.	TRBV5-4	TRBJ2-1	TRBD2	TGTGCCAGCAGCTTACCACGACTAGCGGGAGCCAATGAGCAGTTCTTC	CASSLPRLAGANEQFF
.	TRBV10-1	TRBJ2-1	TRBD2	TGCGCCAGCAGTGAGTCGGGACTAGCGTTATACAATGAGCAGTTCTTC	CASSESGLALYNEQFF
.	TRBV6-5	TRBJ1-1	.	TGTGCCAGCAGTTGGCAGGGGATGGGGAACACTGAAGCTTTCTTT	CASSWQGMGNTEAFF
.	TRBV5-4	TRBJ2-3	TRBD2	TGTGCCAGCAGCTTTAGACTAGCGGGGGCTAGCACAGATACGCAGTATTTT	CASSFRLAGASTDTQYF
.	TRBV28	TRBJ1-3	TRBD1	TGTGCCAGCAGTTCCGGGGGACAGGGGAGCACCATATATTTT	CASSSGGQGSTIYF
.	TRBV5-6	TRBJ2-3	TRBD2	TGTGCCAGCAGCTTGTCCGGGAGGCGCACAGATACGCAGTATTTT	CASSLSGRRTDTQYF
.	TRBV6-1	TRBJ1-5	.	TGTGCCAGCAGTGAATTCCCCCAAACATCAGGCAATCAGCCCCAGCATTTT	CASSEFPQTSGNQPQHF
.	TRBV3-1/TRBV3-2	TRBJ1-2	.	TGTGCCAGCAGCCAAGCAGCGGGTTCAGGCTATGGCTACACCTTC	CASSQAAGSGYGYTF
.	TRBV19	TRBJ2-6	TRBD1	TGTGCCAGTACGGACAGGCACAACTCTGGGGCCAACGTCCTGACTTTC	CASTDRHNSGANVLTF
.	TRBV6-6	TRBJ2-3	.	TGTGCCAGCAGGAAGGAGGGTAGCACAGATACGCAGTATTTT	CASRKEGSTDTQYF